Given below is one T cell receptor (beta chain) in context. Its antigen is still unknown. Germline lookup yields CDR1 MNHEY and CDR2 SMNVEV (reference sequence). V was shortened by 6 bases and J by 0 bases, with 12 bases between the two germline ends. The CDR3 totals 15 residues. The record originates from a study of blood T cells in healthy people across ages. The authors extracted at least 6 micrograms of total RNA per sample. The study, taken as a whole, reports: There was no known CMV status for donors, so expanded clonotype changes were possibly confounded. In older individuals, TCR beta diversity per million T cells was lower, falling roughly linearly with age.

Primed by a sample-barcoded 5' primer and a J-beta primer mix, a second PCR proceeded for about 6 to 11 cycles. At least 3 million CDR3-containing paired-end reads were obtained per sample. TCRdb passed the 5' RACE reads through MiXCR, listing each CDR3 protein once. The sample holds some 1.4 million distinct CDR3 sequences, roughly 45% seen once. The chain couples TRBV27 to TRBJ1-5, with a possible D match to TRBD1 (5 bases). The sequenced sample was blood. The source of this sequence is a woman between 18 and 30 years old in good health. In nucleotides, the CDR3 is TGTGCCAGCAGAAGGGACGGCTATAGCAATCAGCCCCAGCATTTT. It translates to CASRRDGYSNQPQHF.